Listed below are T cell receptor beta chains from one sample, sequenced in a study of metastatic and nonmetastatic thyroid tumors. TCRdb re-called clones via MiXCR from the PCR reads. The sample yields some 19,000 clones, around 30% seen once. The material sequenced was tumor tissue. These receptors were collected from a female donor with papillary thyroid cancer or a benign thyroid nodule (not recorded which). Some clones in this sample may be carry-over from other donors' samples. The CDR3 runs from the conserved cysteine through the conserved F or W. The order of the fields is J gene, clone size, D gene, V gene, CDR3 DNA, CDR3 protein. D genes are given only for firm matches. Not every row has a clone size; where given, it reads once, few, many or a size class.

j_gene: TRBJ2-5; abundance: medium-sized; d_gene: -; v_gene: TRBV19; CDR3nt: TGTGCCAGTAGTATCAGGGGGAGGAACCAAGAGACCCAGTACTTC; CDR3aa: CASSIRGRNQETQYF
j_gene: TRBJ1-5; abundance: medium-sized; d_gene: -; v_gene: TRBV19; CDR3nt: TGTGCCAGTAGTATCCTTTCTACTGGCAATCAGCCCCAGCATTTT; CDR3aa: CASSILSTGNQPQHF
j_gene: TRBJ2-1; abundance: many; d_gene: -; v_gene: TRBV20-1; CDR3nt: TGCAGTGCTAGAGATCTCTCGGGGGAGCGGTCCTACAATGAGCAGTTCTTC; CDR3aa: CSARDLSGERSYNEQFF
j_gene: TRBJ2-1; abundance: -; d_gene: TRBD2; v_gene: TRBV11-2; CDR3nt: TGTGCCAGCAGCTTTGGGTACGCGGGAGTCTACAATGAGCAGTTCTTC; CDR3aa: CASSFGYAGVYNEQFF
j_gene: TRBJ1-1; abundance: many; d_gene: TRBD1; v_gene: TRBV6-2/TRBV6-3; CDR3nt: TGTGCCATGAGGACAGGAGCAAACACTGAAGCTTTCTTT; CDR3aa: CAMRTGANTEAFF
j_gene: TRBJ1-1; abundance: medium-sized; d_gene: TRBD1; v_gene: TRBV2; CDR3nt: TGTGCCAGCAGTTTTCGGACAGGGGGCGGGAACACTGAAGCTTTCTTT; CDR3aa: CASSFRTGGGNTEAFF
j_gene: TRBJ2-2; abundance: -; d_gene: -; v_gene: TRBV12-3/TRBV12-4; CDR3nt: TGTGCCACCGGGGGACGGTCGAACACCGGGGAGCTGTTTTTT; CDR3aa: CATGGRSNTGELFF
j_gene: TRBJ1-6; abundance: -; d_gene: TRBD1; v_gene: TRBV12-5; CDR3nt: TGTGCTAGTGGACAGGGGTATGAGGGTTCACCCCTCCACTTT; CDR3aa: CASGQGYEGSPLHF
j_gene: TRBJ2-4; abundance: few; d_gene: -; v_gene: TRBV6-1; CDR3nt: TGTGCCAGCAGTGCCCGACAGGATCTAGCCAAAAACATTCAGTACTTC; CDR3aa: CASSARQDLAKNIQYF
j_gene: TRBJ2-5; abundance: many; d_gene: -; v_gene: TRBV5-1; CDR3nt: TGCGCCAGCAGCTTGGTATTGGGAGGAGAGACCCAGTACTTC; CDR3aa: CASSLVLGGETQYF
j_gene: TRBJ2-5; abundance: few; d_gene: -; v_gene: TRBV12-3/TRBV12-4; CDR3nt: TGTGCCAGCAGTTTAAAACCTGGGGACCAGTACTTC; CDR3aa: CASSLKPGDQYF
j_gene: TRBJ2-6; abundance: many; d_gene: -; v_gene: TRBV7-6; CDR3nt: TGTGCCAGCAGCTTAGATTTCGGGTCTGGGGCCAACGTCCTGACTTTC; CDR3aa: CASSLDFGSGANVLTF
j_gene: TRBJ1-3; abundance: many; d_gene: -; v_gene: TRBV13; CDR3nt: TGTGCCAGCAGCTTAGGGGTCAGTCCCTCTGGAAACACCATATATTTT; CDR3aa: CASSLGVSPSGNTIYF
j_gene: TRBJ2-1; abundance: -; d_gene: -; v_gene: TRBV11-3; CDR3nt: TGTGCCAGCAGCTTCTCCGGGGATGAGCAGTTCTTC; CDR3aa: CASSFSGDEQFF
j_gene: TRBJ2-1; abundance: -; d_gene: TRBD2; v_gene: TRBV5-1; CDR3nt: TGCGCCAGCAGCTTAGAGGGAGCGGGGTACAATGAGCAGTTCTTC; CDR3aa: CASSLEGAGYNEQFF
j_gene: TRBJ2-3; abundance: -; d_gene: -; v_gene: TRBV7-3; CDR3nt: TGTGCCAGCAGCCCTCTAGGGGTCACAGATACGCAGTATTTT; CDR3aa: CASSPLGVTDTQYF
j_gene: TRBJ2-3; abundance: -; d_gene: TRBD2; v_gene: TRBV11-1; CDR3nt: TGTGCCAGCAGCTTAGTTTCGAGCGGGAGGGCCGGAGATACGCAGTATTTT; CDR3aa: CASSLVSSGRAGDTQYF
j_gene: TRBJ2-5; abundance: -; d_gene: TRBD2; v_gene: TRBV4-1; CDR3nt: TGCGCCAGCAGCCAACCGACTAGCGGCGTAGAGACCCAGTACTTC; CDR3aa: CASSQPTSGVETQYF